One sample yielded the 32 T cell receptor beta chains listed below, sequenced in a study of control samples from healthy donors and cancer patients. The repertoire was sequenced with immunoSEQ multiplex PCR; TCRdb's copy has only in-frame clones and lacks some. The sample lists some 67,000 clones, roughly 90% occurring once. Sequencing was carried out using PBMCs. The receptors come from a man aged 60 to 69 with lung cancer.

V and J are TRBV9 and TRBJ2-5; TRBD1 might be the D (5 bases). The V gene lost 0 bases and the J gene lost 9 bases, with 12 bases spanning the gap. Germline CDR1 is SGDLS and CDR2 is YYNGEE. The CDR3 has 13 amino acids. This CDR3 is CASSVEGWASQYF. The CDR3 DNA follows: TGTGCCAGCAGCGTAGAGGGGTGGGCATCCCAGTACTTC.

CDR3 sequence: CASSPTPPGRRDEKLFF. CDR3 bases: TGTGCCAGCAGTCCAACCCCCCCAGGACGTCGGGACGAAAAACTGTTTTTT. The chain links TRBV27 to TRBJ1-4, with a tentative D call TRBD1 (5 bases). Trimming shortened V by 5 bases and J by 8 bases, and 24 bases separated the two germline ends. The germline V gene encodes CDR1 MNHEY and CDR2 SMNVEV (reference sequence). The CDR3 is 17 residues long.

The chain combines TRBV4-2 with TRBJ1-2; weak D call: TRBD1 (6 bases). The germline V gene encodes CDR1 LGHNA and CDR2 YNFKEQ. The CDR3 loop spans 13 amino acids. Trimming took 4 bases from V and 2 from J, leaving 8 bases between them. CDR3 nucleotide sequence: TGTGCCAGCAGCCCCCAGGGGAACTATGGCTACACCTTC. It translates to CASSPQGNYGYTF.

The DNA for the CDR3 is TGCGCCAGCAGCCGGGAGCTAGAGCAGTTCTTC. Its protein product is CASSRELEQFF. The chain combines TRBV5-1 with TRBJ2-1, with D perhaps matching TRBD2 (6 bases). The germline V gene encodes CDR1 SGHRS and CDR2 YFSETQ. V lost 4 bases and J 10 bases, leaving 9 bases between the germline ends. This CDR3 region has 11 residues.

The chain has TRBV6-5 and TRBJ1-2; no clear D gene. V lost 7 bases to trimming and J lost 8 bases, with 17 bases between them. This CDR3 has 13 residues. Per the germline V gene, CDR1 is MNHEY and CDR2 is SVGAGI. CDR3 sequence reads: CASTSANMKGYTF. CDR3 DNA: TGTGCCAGCACTTCCGCCAACATGAAGGGCTACACCTTC.

The genes are TRBV10-1 and TRBJ2-2, with TRBD1 matching 7 bases. The J segment lost 5 bases and the V segment lost 4 bases, leaving 7 bases of the junction unmatched. In germline, CDR1 is WNHNN, CDR2 SYGVQD (reference sequence). The CDR3 runs 15 residues. This chain's CDR3 is CASSVGTEVTGELFF. The CDR3 DNA is TGCGCCAGCAGTGTTGGGACAGAAGTAACCGGGGAGCTGTTTTTT.

V is TRBV9 and J is TRBJ1-2; D uncertain. The CDR3 spans 15 residues. CDR1 and CDR2 (germline): SGDLS, YYNGEE. With 0 bases removed from V and 5 bases from J, the gap between germline ends came to 14 bases. The CDR3 loop reads CASSVAGSREYGYTF. The CDR3 coding sequence is TGTGCCAGCAGCGTAGCGGGTTCTCGAGAGTATGGCTACACCTTC.

The chain couples TRBV6-6 to TRBJ1-1, with D unclear. Germline V lookup: CDR1 MNHNY, CDR2 SVGAGI (reference sequence). Trimming stripped 2 bases from V and 1 base from J, with 8 bases between. This CDR3 has 14 residues. CDR3 protein: CASSYRSANTEAFF. Here the CDR3 DNA reads TGTGCCAGCAGTTACAGGTCAGCGAACACTGAAGCTTTCTTT.

The chain links TRBV5-1 to TRBJ1-2; no clear D gene. This CDR3 region has 16 residues. The germline V gene has CDR1 SGHRS and CDR2 YFSETQ. Deletions cut 1 base from V and 2 bases from J, with 15 bases between. The CDR3 DNA sequence: TGCGCCAGCAGCTTGCCTTCCGGGGTTGAGAACTATGGCTACACCTTC. Amino acid sequence: CASSLPSGVENYGYTF. Drawing the rest from reference TRBV5-1 and TRBJ1-2, the complete variable domain is KAGVTQTPRYLIKTRGQQVTLSCSPISGHRSVSWYQQTPGQGLQFLFEYFSETQRNKGNFPGRFSGRQFSNSRSEMNVSTLELGDSALYLCASSLPSGVENYGYTFGSGTRLTVV.

The rearrangement joins TRBV10-3 to TRBJ1-1, with 7 positions matching TRBD1. CDR3 length equals 14 residues. Trimming took 6 bases from V and 2 from J; bases not matched to a gene: 6. Looked up from germline, CDR1 is ENHRY and CDR2 is SYGVKD. CDR3 bases: TGTGCCATCAGCCGGGACAGTCTAAACACTGAAGCTTTCTTT. The encoded protein is CAISRDSLNTEAFF.

The J gene is TRBJ2-7, the V gene TRBV7-8; TRBD1 aligns across 7 bases. Trimming at V came to 5 bases and at J to 2 bases, leaving 3 bases not matched to a gene. Germline assignment: CDR1 SGHVS and CDR2 FQNEAQ. The CDR3 contains 13 residues. The CDR3 region is CASSRDSPYEQYF. The CDR3 DNA sequence: TGTGCCAGCAGCCGGGACAGCCCCTACGAGCAGTACTTC.

The V gene is TRBV5-1, the J gene TRBJ1-2; D unclear. There are 15 residues in the CDR3. Germline V gene lookup returns CDR1 SGHRS and CDR2 YFSETQ. V was clipped by 4 bases and J by 7 bases, with 20 bases between them. The DNA for the CDR3 is TGCGCCAGCAGCCCACGCCCAGGTCGGGGAATTGGCTACACCTTC. It specifies CASSPRPGRGIGYTF.

The CDR3 sequence is CASSTYKGLNTEAFF. The CDR3 coding sequence is TGTGCCAGCAGCACGTACAAGGGGCTGAACACTGAAGCTTTCTTT. The chain uses TRBV7-9 and TRBJ1-1; tentatively, D is TRBD1 (5 bases). V was cut by 5 bases and J by 0 bases, with 13 bases left in between. The CDR3 is made up of 15 amino acids. CDR1 is SEHNR and CDR2 is FQNEAQ in the germline V gene (reference sequence).

The J gene is TRBJ1-2, the V gene TRBV9; 11 bases map to TRBD1. With 3 bases clipped from V and 0 bases from J, the junction kept 1 base outside the gene matches. Germline V gene sequence: CDR1 SGDLS, CDR2 YYNGEE. This CDR3 contains 15 residues. The CDR3 sequence: CASSGTGGANYGYTF. The CDR3 DNA reads TGTGCCAGCAGCGGGACAGGGGGCGCTAACTATGGCTACACCTTC. The full variable domain, its missing parts supplied by reference TRBV9 and TRBJ1-2, is DSGVTQTPKHLITATGQRVTLRCSPRSGDLSVYWYQQSLDQGLQFLIQYYNGEERAKGNILERFSAQQFPDLHSELNLSSLELGDSALYFCASSGTGGANYGYTFGSGTRLTVV.

The chain joins TRBV18 to TRBJ2-5, with TRBD1 identical over 7 bases. The V and J ends lost 2 bases and 2 bases, in that order; junction bases with no gene match: 11. This CDR3 contains 17 residues. CDR1 KGHSH and CDR2 LQKENI come from the germline V gene. The CDR3 DNA reads as TGTGCCAGCTCACCAAAAACAGGGGTCACTCGACAAGAGACCCAGTACTTC. Translating it yields CASSPKTGVTRQETQYF.

This rearrangement joins TRBV7-2 to TRBJ1-5; D may be TRBD1 (6 bases). Trimming left V 1 base short and J 6 bases short, with 13 bases between. The CDR3 has 15 residues. Germline V gene sequence: CDR1 SGHTA, CDR2 FQGNSA. This CDR3 is CASSLDGGLGQPQHF. Here the CDR3 DNA reads TGTGCCAGCAGCTTAGACGGGGGGCTGGGTCAGCCCCAGCATTTT. The full variable domain, with the rest looked up from reference TRBV7-2 and TRBJ1-5, is GAGVSQSPSNKVTEKGKDVELRCDPISGHTALYWYRQSLGQGLEFLIYFQGNSAPDKSGLPSDRFSAERTGGSVSTLTIQRTQQEDSAVYLCASSLDGGLGQPQHFGDGTRLSIL.

The chain carries TRBV7-3 and TRBJ2-2; 10 bases line up with TRBD2. With 4 bases clipped from V and 4 bases from J, the junction kept 9 bases outside the gene matches. CDR3 size: 17 residues. The germline CDR1 and CDR2 sequences are SGHTA and FQGTGA. The CDR3 spells CASSSQAGGLSTGELFF. In DNA form, the CDR3 reads TGTGCCAGCAGCTCTCAAGCGGGGGGGCTGAGCACCGGGGAGCTGTTTTTT.

In regard to this clone: The same CDR3 can be traced to other DNA sequences in this sample. The V and J genes are TRBV29-1 and TRBJ1-1; D perhaps matches TRBD1 (5 bases). Trimming left V 0 bases short and J 1 base short, with 9 bases between. Germline CDR1 is SQVTM and CDR2 is ANQGSEA. This CDR3 contains 14 residues. DNA of the CDR3: TGCAGCGTTGAAGAAAGGCAGGGGAACACTGAAGCTTTCTTT. Amino acids: CSVEERQGNTEAFF.

The chain links TRBV7-2 to TRBJ2-1; D is ambiguous. CDR3 length equals 15 residues. The V end was cut by 5 bases, the J end by 7 bases, with 18 bases between. The germline V gene encodes CDR1 SGHTA and CDR2 FQGNSA. The CDR3 loop is CASSGRNKEGNEQFF. CDR3 in DNA: TGTGCCAGCAGCGGCAGAAATAAGGAAGGTAATGAGCAGTTCTTC. Full variable domain (remainder filled in from reference TRBV7-2 and TRBJ2-1): GAGVSQSPSNKVTEKGKDVELRCDPISGHTALYWYRQSLGQGLEFLIYFQGNSAPDKSGLPSDRFSAERTGGSVSTLTIQRTQQEDSAVYLCASSGRNKEGNEQFFGPGTRLTVL.

The chain joins TRBV12-3 or TRBV12-4 to TRBJ1-2, with D possibly matching TRBD1 (5 bases). V dropped 2 bases and J dropped 13 bases, with 14 bases sitting between them. The CDR3 has 12 amino acids. CDR3 sequence: CASSLQGRACTF. In DNA, the CDR3 is TGTGCCAGCAGTTTACAGGGCAGAGCCTGCACCTTC.

V gene TRBV9 combines with J gene TRBJ1-1, with D uncertain. The CDR3 sequence is 14 residues long. V lost 4 bases to trimming and J lost 5 bases, with 15 bases between them. Germline-derived CDR1 and CDR2 are SGDLS and YYNGEE. Written as DNA, the CDR3 is TGTGCCAGCAGCCCCCAGTTTCGAGAAACTGAAGCTTTCTTT. Residues: CASSPQFRETEAFF.

Judged by abundance, this clone is medium-sized (0.01 to 0.1%). This chain links TRBV5-1 with TRBJ2-3; the D gene is possibly TRBD1 (5 bases). Trimming shortened V by 3 bases and J by 1 base, and 9 bases separated the two germline ends. Germline-derived CDR1 and CDR2 are SGHRS and YFSETQ. The CDR3 spans 14 residues. The CDR3 region is CASSSPRGTDTQYF. In DNA, the CDR3 is TGCGCCAGCAGCTCCCCCAGGGGCACAGATACGCAGTATTTT.

The J gene is TRBJ1-5, the V gene TRBV6-5; D is ambiguous. The V gene lost 6 bases and the J gene lost 5 bases, with 8 bases spanning the gap. Germline loops: CDR1 MNHEY, CDR2 SVGAGI. The CDR3 runs 12 residues. The CDR3 here is CASRRPDQPQHF. The CDR3 DNA reads TGTGCCAGCAGACGACCCGATCAGCCCCAGCATTTT.

The V and J genes are TRBV6-6 and TRBJ2-7; 8 bases align to TRBD1. Germline CDR1 is MNHNY and CDR2 is SVGAGI (reference sequence). With 5 bases clipped from V and 0 bases from J, the junction kept 12 bases outside the gene matches. The length of the CDR3 is 17 residues. CDR3 protein: CASSPPYRGVFSYEQYV. In DNA, the CDR3 is TGTGCCAGCAGTCCCCCCTACAGGGGGGTCTTCTCCTACGAGCAGTACGTC.

The chain combines TRBV3-1 (or the pseudogene TRBV3-2) with TRBJ2-3, with D unclear. Per the germline V gene, CDR1 is LGHDT and CDR2 is YNNKEL (reference sequence). The ends were cut back, 5 bases at V and 3 bases at J, with 3 bases in the middle. This CDR3 has 11 residues. The DNA of the CDR3 is TGTGCCAGCAGCGAAACAGATACGCAGTATTTT. Translation gives CASSETDTQYF.

In regard to this clone: In the same sample, other DNA sequences code for this CDR3. This chain links TRBV9 with TRBJ1-3; D gene ambiguous. The CDR3 spans 13 residues. Germline CDR1 reads SGDLS; CDR2 reads YYNGEE. Trimming removed 4 bases at V and 0 bases at J, with 5 bases between. Here the CDR3 reads CASSRSSGNTIYF. CDR3 nucleotide sequence: TGTGCCAGCAGCCGTAGCTCTGGAAACACCATATATTTT.

This rearrangement joins TRBV7-2 to TRBJ2-7; D is uncertain. Germline V lookup: CDR1 SGHTA, CDR2 FQGNSA. This CDR3 is 13 amino acids long. Trimming took 4 bases from V and 2 from J, leaving 9 bases between them. This CDR3 is CASSSSYAYEQYF. The CDR3 region has the DNA TGTGCCAGCAGCTCCAGTTACGCCTACGAGCAGTACTTC.

The chain carries TRBV7-3 and TRBJ2-1; 16 positions agree with TRBD2. Per the germline V gene, CDR1 is SGHTA and CDR2 is FQGTGA. CDR3 length equals 16 residues. J was trimmed by 13 bases and V by 5 bases; bases with no gene match: 11. This CDR3 reads CASSPGTSGGGLPQFF. CDR3 coding DNA: TGTGCCAGCAGCCCCGGGACTAGCGGGGGGGGGTTGCCCCAGTTCTTC.

The genes are TRBV6-1 and TRBJ2-7; the D is unclear. CDR1 is MNHNS and CDR2 is SASEGT in the germline V gene. Trimming removed 3 bases at V and 3 bases at J, with 15 bases between. This CDR3 is built from 15 residues. The CDR3 loop reads CASSDRREWGYEQYF. The CDR3, as DNA: TGTGCCAGCAGTGACCGGAGAGAGTGGGGCTACGAGCAGTACTTC.

This clone was recorded only once. The chain links TRBV12-3 or TRBV12-4 to TRBJ2-7; D not resolved. The V end lost 3 bases, the J end lost 3 bases, and 6 bases lay between the germline ends. CDR3 length: 12 residues. In DNA form, the CDR3 reads TGTGCCAGCAGTTTCGGGTTCTACGAGCAGTACTTC. Protein sequence: CASSFGFYEQYF.

Only one count was recorded for this clone. The CDR3 is CASSQDRVADTQYF. CDR3 DNA: TGTGCCAGCAGCCAGGACAGGGTGGCAGATACGCAGTATTTT. The rearrangement links TRBV11-3 to TRBJ2-3; 8 positions agree with TRBD1. The germline CDR1 and CDR2 sequences are SGHNT and YENEEA. V trimming: 5 bases; J trimming: 4 bases; junction bases outside the gene matches: 5. The CDR3 length is 14 residues.

The CDR3 loop is CASSYEWGAVEKLFF. CDR3 sequence (DNA): TGTGCCAGCAGTTATGAGTGGGGGGCAGTCGAAAAACTGTTTTTT. This chain links TRBV6-5 with TRBJ1-4; TRBD1 is a possible D gene (6 bases). The length of the CDR3 is 15 residues. V lost 3 bases and J 8 bases, leaving 16 bases between the germline ends. Germline V CDR1 and CDR2: MNHEY, SVGAGI.